This T cell receptor (beta chain) was profiled in a study of blood T cell repertoires in COVID-19. With 7 bases clipped from V and 6 bases from J, the junction kept 14 bases outside the gene matches. The CDR3 runs 15 residues. Germline CDR1 reads SGHVS; CDR2 reads FQNEAQ. In the original analysis: Counts of nucleated cells, estimated from reference gene primer amplification, were obtained. The method was immunoSEQ multiplex PCR; TCRdb's version includes in-frame clones alone and lacks a portion of them. That table gives V, J and clone size, and the DNA gave D and trimming. Of about 250,000 clones detected, 70% to 90% appear once; the ten largest clones hold roughly 4%.

The specimen was PBMCs or T cells enriched from blood (not recorded which). V is TRBV7-8 and J is TRBJ1-2; TRBD1 agrees at 7 bases. This clonotype was obtained from a woman in her 30s who had recovered from COVID-19. CDR3 residues: CASTRTRQGRDGYTF. CDR3 DNA sequence: TGTGCCAGCACCCGGACAAGACAGGGAAGGGATGGCTACACCTTC.